This TCR beta chain comes out of a study of PD-L1 blockade in urothelial cancer. The study's findings and limits: At 3 weeks on treatment, tumor-associated clones expanded more with durable benefit.

The table lists this clone with a few counts. The antigen remains undetermined. Trimming left V 3 bases short and J 0 bases short, with 13 bases between. This CDR3 has 16 residues. Germline CDR1 and CDR2: SGDLS and YYNGEE. The data were produced by immunoSEQ multiplex PCR, yet TCRdb's version contains in-frame clones alone and is incomplete. Found here are 60,000 to 70,000 clones, approximately 80% of them singletons; the top ten hold about 1.6%. Time point: pretreatment peripheral blood. The chain recombines TRBV9 with TRBJ2-4; D remains unclear. Material: PBMCs, obtained around atezolizumab (anti-PD-L1) treatment. This clonotype originated in a man between 65 and 85 years old with urothelial cancer. CDR3: CASSETLNGAKNIQYF. Here the CDR3 DNA reads TGTGCCAGCAGCGAAACTTTGAACGGAGCCAAAAACATTCAGTACTTC.